This T cell receptor (beta chain) was sequenced during a study of blood T cell repertoires in COVID-19. Study overall: The United States, Italy and Spain supplied acute and convalescent COVID-19 samples. T cells, B-cell-depleted T cells, or PBMCs supplied cDNA or gDNA.

TCRdb keeps only in-frame clones here, not all; method: immunoSEQ multiplex PCR. The table shows under 250,000 clones, with roughly 89% occurring only once. CDR1 is MDHEN and CDR2 is SYDVKM in the germline V gene. The CDR3 spans 16 residues. Trimming took 5 bases from V and 7 from J; bases not matched to a gene: 14. This TCR derives from a woman aged 35 to 49 who had recovered from COVID-19. The specimen was peripheral blood. This chain uses TRBV28 with TRBJ2-5; 9 nucleotides align to TRBD1. CDR3 in amino acids: CASSIYHRGPFWTQYF. In DNA, the CDR3 is TGTGCCAGCAGTATCTACCACAGGGGGCCTTTCTGGACCCAGTACTTC.